The sequence of this T cell receptor (beta chain) was determined in a study of cytomegalovirus exposure and HLA in healthy donors. The table came from immunoSEQ multiplex PCR; TCRdb's copy has only in-frame clones and leaves some out. This table has about 73,000 clones, 85% to 95% appearing once. The source of this sequence is a young man in good health and CMV-seronegative. The material sequenced was PBMCs.

CDR3 coding DNA: TGTGCCACCGGAAGACAACCTAGCAATCAGCCCCAGCATTTT. It yields the protein CATGRQPSNQPQHF. The chain recombines TRBV10-3 with TRBJ1-5; no definite D call. Germline lookup yields CDR1 ENHRY and CDR2 SYGVKD. Trimming pared 10 bases from V and 0 bases from J, leaving 13 bases between. This CDR3 region has 14 residues.